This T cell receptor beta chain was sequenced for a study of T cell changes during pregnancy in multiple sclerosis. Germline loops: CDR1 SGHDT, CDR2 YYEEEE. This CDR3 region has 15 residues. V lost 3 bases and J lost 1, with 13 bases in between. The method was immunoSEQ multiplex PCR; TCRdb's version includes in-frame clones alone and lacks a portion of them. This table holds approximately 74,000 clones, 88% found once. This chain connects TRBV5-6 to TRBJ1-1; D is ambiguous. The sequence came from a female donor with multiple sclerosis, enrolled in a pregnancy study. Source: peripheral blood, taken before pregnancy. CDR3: CASSSPTEKNTEAFF. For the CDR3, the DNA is TGTGCCAGCAGCTCCCCGACGGAGAAGAACACTGAAGCTTTCTTT.